These 28 T cell receptor beta chains were sequenced from one sample in a study of CD8+CD57+ T cells in acquired aplastic anemia. Template material for TCR beta VDJ and CDR3 profiling consisted of genomic DNA. TCRdb used MiXCR to reprocess the reads, holding one entry per CDR3 protein. Altogether 50,000 to 70,000 distinct CDR3 sequences are present, less than 65% being singletons, with the ten largest covering over 2%. The material sequenced was sorted CD4+, CD8+, or CD8+CD57+ T cells (not recorded which) from PBMCs. The receptors come from a human donor in good health, serving as a control.

The chain joins TRBV5-1 to TRBJ2-3, with TRBD2 matching 10 bases. The CDR3 covers 14 residues. CDR1 is SGHRS and CDR2 is YFSETQ in the germline V gene. V lost 6 bases to trimming and J lost 4 bases; unmatched junction nucleotides: 5. The CDR3 nucleotides read TGCGCCAGCACCTTAGCGGGGGGACCAGATACGCAGTATTTT. Translating it yields CASTLAGGPDTQYF.

This clonotype appeared many times. This chain connects TRBV5-1 to TRBJ2-3; the match to TRBD2 covers 7 bases. Germline V gene sequence: CDR1 SGHRS, CDR2 YFSETQ. The trim removed 4 bases at V and 7 bases at J, leaving 6 bases unmatched. The CDR3 is 13 amino acids. DNA of the CDR3: TGCGCCAGCAGCCTCCGACTAGCAAATACGCAGTATTTT. The encoded protein is CASSLRLANTQYF. Full variable domain (remainder filled in from reference TRBV5-1 and TRBJ2-3): KAGVTQTPRYLIKTRGQQVTLSCSPISGHRSVSWYQQTPGQGLQFLFEYFSETQRNKGNFPGRFSGRQFSNSRSEMNVSTLELGDSALYLCASSLRLANTQYFGPGTRLTVL.

The table lists this clonotype with many counts. The rearrangement joins TRBV27 to TRBJ2-1; D is uncertain. Germline V gives CDR1 MNHEY, CDR2 SMNVEV (reference sequence). The CDR3 totals 13 residues. The ends were cut back, 2 bases at V and 7 bases at J, with 9 bases in the middle. Here the CDR3 reads CASSLIGRNEQFF. For the CDR3, the DNA is TGTGCCAGCAGTTTAATCGGGCGAAATGAGCAGTTCTTC.

DNA of the CDR3: TGTGCCAGCAGCACCACCGGGACAGGGGTTAACAATGAGCAGTTCTTC. Amino acids: CASSTTGTGVNNEQFF. The chain carries TRBV11-1 and TRBJ2-1; 10 bases map to TRBD1. The CDR3 sequence is 16 residues long. The germline gives CDR1 SGHAT, CDR2 FQDESV (reference sequence). V dropped 5 bases and J dropped 5; count of bases not matched to a gene: 9.

A remark on this clonotype: At one end, the junction sequence differs from germline, possibly due to a read error. V and J are TRBV24-1 and TRBJ1-2, with D uncertain. CDR3 length: 14 amino acids. Germline V CDR1 and CDR2: KGHDR, SFDVKD. The CDR3 loop reads CATSDELGSYGYTF. CDR3 in DNA: TGCGCCACCAGTGACGAACTCGGAAGCTATGGCTACACCTTC.

The chain couples TRBV2 to TRBJ2-1, with TRBD2 matching 9 bases. CDR1 is SNHLY and CDR2 is FYNNEI in the germline V gene. The ends lost 6 bases at V and 6 bases at J; junction bases unmatched: 9. This CDR3 contains 15 residues. In DNA, the CDR3 is TGTGCCAGCAGCGCCGGGACTAGCCAGCGCAATGAGCAGTTCTTC. Translation: CASSAGTSQRNEQFF.

This clonotype is medium-sized. The rearrangement uses TRBV7-2 and TRBJ2-2, with D uncertain. This CDR3 has 13 amino acids. CDR1 SGHTA and CDR2 FQGNSA come from the germline V gene. Trimming shortened V by 1 base and J by 2 bases, and 2 bases separated the two germline ends. CDR3 nucleotides: TGTGCCAGCAGCTTAGATAACACCGGGGAGCTGTTTTTT. It translates to CASSLDNTGELFF.

In this sample, this clonotype turned up many times. The chain has TRBV6-1 and TRBJ1-3; no firm D call. The V and J ends lost 6 bases and 4 bases respectively, with 13 bases between them. In germline, CDR1 is MNHNS, CDR2 SASEGT. CDR3 size: 14 residues. The CDR3 DNA sequence: TGTGCCAGCAGCCCTTTGAATGGCGGAAACACCATATATTTT. Translating gives CASSPLNGGNTIYF.

V is TRBV10-3 and J is TRBJ2-7; D remains ambiguous. V was pared by 7 bases and J by 3 bases, with 22 bases between. Germline-derived CDR1 and CDR2 are ENHRY and SYGVKD. This CDR3 has 16 residues. In nucleotides, the CDR3 is TGTGCCATCACGACGACGCCCAGCTCGGACCTCTACGAGCAGTACTTC. It is translated as CAITTTPSSDLYEQYF.

This sequence joins TRBV10-3 and TRBJ2-1; TRBD2 matches at 7 bases. V shed 5 bases and J 12 bases; nucleotides not matched to a gene: 7. Germline assignment: CDR1 ENHRY and CDR2 SYGVKD. CDR3 length: 12 amino acids. This CDR3 reads CAISLDGEGQFF. The CDR3 coding sequence is TGTGCCATCAGTTTAGATGGGGAGGGGCAGTTCTTC.

The J gene is TRBJ2-7, the V gene TRBV19; 12 nucleotides align to TRBD2. Per germline, CDR1 LNHDA and CDR2 SQIVND (reference sequence). This CDR3 comprises 17 residues. With V trimmed by 6 bases and J by 4 bases, 13 bases remained unmatched. The DNA of the CDR3 is TGTGCCAGTAGGTCGACTAGCGGGGGACCAACCGGTTACGAGCAGTACTTC. Its protein is CASRSTSGGPTGYEQYF. The full variable domain, completed using reference TRBV19 and TRBJ2-7, is DGGITQSPKYLFRKEGQNVTLSCEQNLNHDAMYWYRQDPGQGLRLIYYSQIVNDFQKGDIAEGYSVSREKKESFPLTVTSAQKNPTAFYLCASRSTSGGPTGYEQYFGPGTRLTVT.

The genes are TRBV7-9 and TRBJ1-2; D gene unclear. CDR1 is SEHNR, CDR2 FQNEAQ, per germline (reference sequence). The V end was cut by 2 bases, the J end by 10 bases, with 14 bases between. The CDR3 loop spans 13 amino acids. The CDR3 sequence is CASSLLRSEHYTF. The CDR3, as DNA: TGTGCCAGCAGCTTATTAAGGAGTGAGCACTACACCTTC.

The chain combines TRBV11-1 with TRBJ2-1; TRBD1 agrees at 9 bases. V lost 7 bases and J lost 6; bases outside the gene matches: 13. Looked up from germline, CDR1 is SGHAT and CDR2 is FQDESV (reference sequence). This CDR3 has 16 amino acids. CDR3 bases: TGTGCCAGCACCTACACCCCCGGGACAGGGCGCAATGAGCAGTTCTTC. Residues: CASTYTPGTGRNEQFF.

The table lists this clonotype with a few counts. This sequence joins TRBV19 and TRBJ1-1; D might be TRBD1 (5 bases). The CDR3 spans 15 residues. CDR1 and CDR2 (germline): LNHDA, SQIVND (reference sequence). The V end was cut by 6 bases, the J end by 1 base, with 15 bases between. The CDR3 region is CASSLTALGNTEAFF. The CDR3 nucleotides are TGTGCCAGTAGCCTGACAGCCTTAGGGAACACTGAAGCTTTCTTT. The variable domain in full, completed from reference TRBV19 and TRBJ1-1, reads DGGITQSPKYLFRKEGQNVTLSCEQNLNHDAMYWYRQDPGQGLRLIYYSQIVNDFQKGDIAEGYSVSREKKESFPLTVTSAQKNPTAFYLCASSLTALGNTEAFFGQGTRLTVV.

The chain combines TRBV24-1 with TRBJ1-3, with no clear D. The CDR3 contains 15 residues. Per the germline V gene, CDR1 is KGHDR and CDR2 is SFDVKD. Trimming pared 6 bases from V and 2 bases from J, leaving 13 bases between. CDR3: CATSTSGNAGNTIYF. CDR3 nucleotides: TGTGCCACCAGTACTAGCGGGAACGCTGGAAACACCATATATTTT.

This clonotype was seen many times. The chain has TRBV6-4 and TRBJ1-1, with 10 bases aligning to TRBD1. The ends lost 7 bases at V and 5 bases at J; junction bases unmatched: 4. The length of the CDR3 is 13 residues. CDR1 and CDR2 from the germline V gene are MRHNA and SNTAGT. CDR3 DNA sequence: TGTGCCAGCAACGACAGGGGGCAAACTGAAGCTTTCTTT. It translates to CASNDRGQTEAFF.

This chain links TRBV2 with TRBJ2-2, with D perhaps matching TRBD1 (5 bases). The CDR3 contains 13 residues. The V and J ends lost 5 bases and 6 bases respectively, with 10 bases between them. Germline V gene lookup returns CDR1 SNHLY and CDR2 FYNNEI. Written as DNA, the CDR3 is TGTGCCAGCAGTACGACAGTTCCCGGGGAGCTGTTTTTT. Amino acid sequence: CASSTTVPGELFF.

Here the CDR3 DNA reads TGTGCCTGGACCCCCGGACCTACGAACTATGGCTACACCTTC. Translation: CAWTPGPTNYGYTF. J is TRBJ1-2 and V is TRBV30; D is ambiguous. Germline CDR1 GTSNPN, CDR2 SVGIG (reference sequence). V shed 4 bases and J shed 2 bases, with 14 bases lying between them. The CDR3 totals 14 residues.

The V gene is TRBV2, the J gene TRBJ2-3; TRBD2 matches 9 bases. Germline V lookup: CDR1 SNHLY, CDR2 FYNNEI. This CDR3 is 13 amino acids long. The ends lost 7 bases at V and 6 bases at J; junction bases unmatched: 5. The DNA for the CDR3 is TGTGCCAGCAAGGGCGGGGGGGCCGATACGCAGTATTTT. This sequence encodes CASKGGGADTQYF.

This clonotype ranks as medium-sized. The rearrangement links TRBV2 to TRBJ1-6, with unresolved D. Germline CDR1 reads SNHLY; CDR2 reads FYNNEI. Trimming left V 7 bases short and J 10 bases short, with 14 bases between. This CDR3 is 13 amino acids long. Here the CDR3 DNA reads TGTGCCAGCACTCCGGACGAGAGGTCACCCCTCCACTTT. The encoded protein is CASTPDERSPLHF. Complete variable domain (other parts from reference TRBV2 and TRBJ1-6): EPEVTQTPSHQVTQMGQEVILRCVPISNHLYFYWYRQILGQKVEFLVSFYNNEISEKSEIFDDQFSVERPDGSNFTLKIRSTKLEDSAMYFCASTPDERSPLHFGNGTRLTVT.

This rearrangement joins TRBV15 to TRBJ2-3, with TRBD2 identical over 7 bases. Germline lookup yields CDR1 LNHNV and CDR2 YYDKDF (reference sequence). The CDR3 length is 15 residues. The V gene end was trimmed by 0 bases and the J gene end by 3 bases; junction bases not matched to a gene: 3. CDR3 amino acids: CATSRDGAGTDTQYF. In nucleotides, the CDR3 is TGTGCCACCAGCAGAGATGGAGCGGGGACAGATACGCAGTATTTT.

This sequence joins TRBV25-1 and TRBJ1-2; 7 bases map to TRBD1. The length of the CDR3 is 13 residues. CDR1 MGHDK and CDR2 SYGVNS come from the germline V gene. Trimming took 8 bases from V and 0 from J; bases not matched to a gene: 3. In DNA, the CDR3 is TGTGCCAGCCGGGACAGAGCTAACTATGGCTACACCTTC. It codes for CASRDRANYGYTF.

This clonotype has only a few counts. This chain joins TRBV12-3 or TRBV12-4 and TRBJ2-1; D is perhaps TRBD1 or TRBD2 (5 bases each). This CDR3 contains 18 residues. Trimming took 0 bases from V and 0 from J, leaving 15 bases between them. The CDR3 region is CASSLALGPRSSYNEQFF. The CDR3 DNA follows: TGTGCCAGCAGTTTAGCGTTGGGACCCAGGAGCTCCTACAATGAGCAGTTCTTC.

The CDR3 is CATSREAGDYGYTF. The CDR3 DNA reads as TGTGCCACCAGCAGAGAAGCGGGTGACTATGGCTACACCTTC. The chain couples TRBV15 to TRBJ1-2; D is undetermined. Germline V gene sequence: CDR1 LNHNV, CDR2 YYDKDF (reference sequence). The CDR3 contains 14 residues. The germline V and J ends were trimmed by 0 bases and 3 bases, with 8 bases remaining between them.

With regard to this clonotype: Sequence at one end of the junction differs from germline and may be a read error. The chain links TRBV7-3 to TRBJ2-1, with D tentatively TRBD2 (5 bases). CDR1 is SGHTA, CDR2 FQGTGA, per germline. The CDR3 spans 15 residues. CDR3 region: CASSPDLREYSEQFF. Written as DNA, the CDR3 is TGTGCCAGCAGCCCCGACCTTAGGGAGTACAGTGAGCAGTTCTTC.

The chain recombines TRBV9 with TRBJ1-6, with unresolved D. The CDR3 runs to 17 residues. The V and J ends lost 4 bases and 0 bases respectively, with 14 bases between them. The germline gives CDR1 SGDLS, CDR2 YYNGEE. This CDR3 is CASSSGSRFSYNSPLHF. CDR3 DNA sequence: TGTGCCAGCAGCTCCGGATCCAGATTCTCCTATAATTCACCCCTCCACTTT.

This clonotype was observed many times. The chain employs TRBV20-1 and TRBJ1-5; possible D gene TRBD1, 6 bases. V was pared by 3 bases and J by 4 bases, with 13 bases between. The V gene's germline CDR1 is DFQATT and CDR2 SNEGSKA (reference sequence). The CDR3 extends over 14 amino acids. The CDR3 bases are TGCAGTGCTAGTTGGGGGGACACTAATCAGCCCCAGCATTTT. Residues: CSASWGDTNQPQHF.

This clonotype was observed at least ten times. V usage is TRBV6-5 and J usage is TRBJ1-6, with D unresolved. Germline CDR1 is MNHEY and CDR2 is SVGAGI. With 4 bases removed from V and 3 bases from J, the gap between germline ends came to 10 bases. The CDR3 has 15 amino acids. CDR3 residues: CASSSAGDYNSPLHF. In nucleotides, the CDR3 is TGTGCCAGCAGTTCAGCTGGTGACTATAATTCACCCCTCCACTTT.